The source of this T cell receptor (beta chain) is a study of response to subunit inactivated influenza vaccine. Whole-study results and caveats: The authors put forward the suggestion that each seasonal influenza vaccination may bring in only a limited number of new T cells.

TCRdb reanalysed the RT-PCR reads using MiXCR and keeps one entry per CDR3 protein. Of about 310,000 distinct CDR3 sequences listed, 20% to 25% are singletons. V dropped 4 bases and J dropped 0; count of bases not matched to a gene: 3. Germline V lookup: CDR1 MGHRA, CDR2 YSYEKL. This CDR3 contains 15 residues. This clonotype was observed at least ten times. Its antigen is currently unknown. The sequence came from a man aged 45 to 70 who received an inactivated influenza vaccine. The V gene is TRBV4-1, the J gene TRBJ1-2; TRBD1 aligns across 9 bases. The sample was PBMCs from blood, taken less than 22 months after vaccination. CDR3 region: CASSLGQGTNYGYTF. The CDR3 coding sequence is TGCGCCAGCAGCCTAGGACAGGGGACTAACTATGGCTACACCTTC.